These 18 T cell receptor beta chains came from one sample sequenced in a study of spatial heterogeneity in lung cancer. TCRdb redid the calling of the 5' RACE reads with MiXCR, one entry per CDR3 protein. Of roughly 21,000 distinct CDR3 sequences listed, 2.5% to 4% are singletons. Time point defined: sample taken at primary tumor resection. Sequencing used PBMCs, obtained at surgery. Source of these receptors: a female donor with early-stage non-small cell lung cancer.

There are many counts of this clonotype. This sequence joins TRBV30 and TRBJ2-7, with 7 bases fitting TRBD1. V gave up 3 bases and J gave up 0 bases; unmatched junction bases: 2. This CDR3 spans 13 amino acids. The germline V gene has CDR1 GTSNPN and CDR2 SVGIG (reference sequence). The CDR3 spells CAWSWDSSYEQYF. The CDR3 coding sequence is TGTGCCTGGAGCTGGGACAGCTCCTACGAGCAGTACTTC.

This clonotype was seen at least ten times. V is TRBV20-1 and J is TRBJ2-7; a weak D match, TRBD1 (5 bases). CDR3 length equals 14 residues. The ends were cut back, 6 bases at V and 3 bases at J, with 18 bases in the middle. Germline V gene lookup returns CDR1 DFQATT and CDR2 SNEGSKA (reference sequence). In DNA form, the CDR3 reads TGCAGTGCAGGGGTCGCGGTTTACGGCTACGAGCAGTACTTC. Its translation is CSAGVAVYGYEQYF.

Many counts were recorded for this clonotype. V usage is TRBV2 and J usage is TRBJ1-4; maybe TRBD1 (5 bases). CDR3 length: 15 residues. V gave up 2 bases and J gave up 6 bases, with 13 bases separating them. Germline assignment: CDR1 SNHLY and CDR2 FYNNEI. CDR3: CASSEWGGLYEKLFF. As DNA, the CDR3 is TGTGCCAGCAGTGAATGGGGCGGGCTGTATGAAAAACTGTTTTTT.

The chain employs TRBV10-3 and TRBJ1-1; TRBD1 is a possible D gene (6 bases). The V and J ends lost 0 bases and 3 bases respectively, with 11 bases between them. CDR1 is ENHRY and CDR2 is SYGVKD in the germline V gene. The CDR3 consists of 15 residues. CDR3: CAISESKGGDTEAFF. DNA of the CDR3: TGTGCCATCAGTGAGTCGAAAGGGGGAGACACTGAAGCTTTCTTT.

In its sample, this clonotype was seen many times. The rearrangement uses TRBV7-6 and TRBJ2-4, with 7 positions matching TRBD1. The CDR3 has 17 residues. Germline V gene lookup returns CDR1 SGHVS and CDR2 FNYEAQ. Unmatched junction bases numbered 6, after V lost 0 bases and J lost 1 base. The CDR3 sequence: CASSLAATTGAKNIQYF. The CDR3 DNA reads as TGTGCCAGCAGCTTAGCTGCTACGACAGGGGCCAAAAACATTCAGTACTTC.

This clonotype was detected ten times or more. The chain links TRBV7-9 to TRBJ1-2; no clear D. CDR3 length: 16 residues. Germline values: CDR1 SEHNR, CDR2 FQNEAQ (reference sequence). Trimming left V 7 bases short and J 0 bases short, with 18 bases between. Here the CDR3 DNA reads TGTGCCAGCAACGCACACCCGGGGTGGGCTAACTATGGCTACACCTTC. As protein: CASNAHPGWANYGYTF.

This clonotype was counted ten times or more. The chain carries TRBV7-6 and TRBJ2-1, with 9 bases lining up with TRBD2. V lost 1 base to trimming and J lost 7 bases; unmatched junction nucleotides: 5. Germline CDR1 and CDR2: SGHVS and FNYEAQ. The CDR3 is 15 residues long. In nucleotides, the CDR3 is TGTGCCAGCAGCTTAGTTAGCGGGAGCCTGAATGAGCAGTTCTTC. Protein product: CASSLVSGSLNEQFF.

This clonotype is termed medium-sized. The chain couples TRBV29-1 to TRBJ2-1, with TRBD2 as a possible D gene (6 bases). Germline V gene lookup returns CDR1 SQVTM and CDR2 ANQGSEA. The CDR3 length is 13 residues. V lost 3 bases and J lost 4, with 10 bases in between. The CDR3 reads CSVEAGRYNEQFF. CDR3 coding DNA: TGCAGCGTTGAGGCGGGACGATACAATGAGCAGTTCTTC.

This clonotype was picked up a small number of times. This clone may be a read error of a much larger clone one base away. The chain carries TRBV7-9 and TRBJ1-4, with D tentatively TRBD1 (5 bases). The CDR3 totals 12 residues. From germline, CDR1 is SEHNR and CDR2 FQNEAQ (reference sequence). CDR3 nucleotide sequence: TGTGCCGGCAGCTTCCAGGGCCAAAAACTGTTTTTT. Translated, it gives CAGSFQGQKLFF.

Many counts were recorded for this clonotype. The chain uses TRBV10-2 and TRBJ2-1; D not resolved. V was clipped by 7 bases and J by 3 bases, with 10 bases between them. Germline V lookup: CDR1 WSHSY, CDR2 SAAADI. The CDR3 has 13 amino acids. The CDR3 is CASNPTNYNEQFF. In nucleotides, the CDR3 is TGCGCCAGCAATCCCACAAACTACAATGAGCAGTTCTTC.

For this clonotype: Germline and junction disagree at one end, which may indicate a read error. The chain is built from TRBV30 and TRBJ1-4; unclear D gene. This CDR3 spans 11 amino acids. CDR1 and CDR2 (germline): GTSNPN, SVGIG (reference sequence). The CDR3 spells CAWSSNEKLLF. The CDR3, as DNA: TGTGCCTGGAGCAGTAATGAAAAACTGCTTTTT.

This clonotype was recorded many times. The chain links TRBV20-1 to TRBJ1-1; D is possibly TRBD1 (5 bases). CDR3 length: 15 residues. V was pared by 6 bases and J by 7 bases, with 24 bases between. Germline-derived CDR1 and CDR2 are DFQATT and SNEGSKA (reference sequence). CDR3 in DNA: TGCAGTGCACGGGGCGAAACAGGTTTCCTCAATGAAGCTTTCTTT. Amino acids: CSARGETGFLNEAFF.

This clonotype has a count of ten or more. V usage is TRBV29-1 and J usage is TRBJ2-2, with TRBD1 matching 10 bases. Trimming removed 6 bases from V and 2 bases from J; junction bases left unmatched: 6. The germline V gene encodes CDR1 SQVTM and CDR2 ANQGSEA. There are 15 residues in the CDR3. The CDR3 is CSVRGQGSNTGELFF. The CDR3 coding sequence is TGCAGCGTGCGGGGACAGGGGTCTAACACCGGGGAGCTGTTTTTT.

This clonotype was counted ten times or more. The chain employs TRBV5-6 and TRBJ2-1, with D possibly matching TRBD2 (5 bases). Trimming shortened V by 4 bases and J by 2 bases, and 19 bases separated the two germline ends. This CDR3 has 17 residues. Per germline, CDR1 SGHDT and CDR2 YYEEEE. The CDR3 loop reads CASSPLGEPRPYNEQFF. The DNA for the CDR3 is TGTGCCAGCAGCCCACTGGGAGAACCAAGACCCTACAATGAGCAGTTCTTC.

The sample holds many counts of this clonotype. The chain's CDR3 is CASSPTSGRPTDTQYF. CDR3 nucleotides: TGTGCCAGCAGCCCTACTAGCGGGAGGCCCACAGATACGCAGTATTTT. The chain combines TRBV7-2 with TRBJ2-3; 12 bases match TRBD2. Per germline, CDR1 SGHTA and CDR2 FQGNSA. This CDR3 spans 16 amino acids. The ends lost 5 bases at V and 2 bases at J; junction bases unmatched: 5.

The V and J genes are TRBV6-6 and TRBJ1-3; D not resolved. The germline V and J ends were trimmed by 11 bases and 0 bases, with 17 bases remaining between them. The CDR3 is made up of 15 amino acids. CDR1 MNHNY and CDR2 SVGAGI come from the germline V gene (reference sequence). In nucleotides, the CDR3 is TGTGCCGCGAAGGGCGGCGGCCACTCTGGAAACACCATATATTTT. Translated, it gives CAAKGGGHSGNTIYF.

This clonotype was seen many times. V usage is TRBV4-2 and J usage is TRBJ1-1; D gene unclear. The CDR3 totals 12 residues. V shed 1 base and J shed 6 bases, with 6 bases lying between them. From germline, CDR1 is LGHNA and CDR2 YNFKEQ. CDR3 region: CASSQGRPEAFF. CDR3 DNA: TGTGCCAGCAGCCAAGGTCGACCTGAAGCTTTCTTT.

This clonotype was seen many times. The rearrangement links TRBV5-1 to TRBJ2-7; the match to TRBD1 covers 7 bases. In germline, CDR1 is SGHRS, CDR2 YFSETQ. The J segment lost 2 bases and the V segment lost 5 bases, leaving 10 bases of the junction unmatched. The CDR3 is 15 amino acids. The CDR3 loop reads CASRLDRVGPYEQYF. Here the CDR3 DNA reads TGCGCCAGCAGATTAGACAGGGTAGGACCCTACGAGCAGTACTTC. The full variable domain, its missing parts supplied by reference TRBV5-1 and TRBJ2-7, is KAGVTQTPRYLIKTRGQQVTLSCSPISGHRSVSWYQQTPGQGLQFLFEYFSETQRNKGNFPGRFSGRQFSNSRSEMNVSTLELGDSALYLCASRLDRVGPYEQYFGPGTRLTVT.